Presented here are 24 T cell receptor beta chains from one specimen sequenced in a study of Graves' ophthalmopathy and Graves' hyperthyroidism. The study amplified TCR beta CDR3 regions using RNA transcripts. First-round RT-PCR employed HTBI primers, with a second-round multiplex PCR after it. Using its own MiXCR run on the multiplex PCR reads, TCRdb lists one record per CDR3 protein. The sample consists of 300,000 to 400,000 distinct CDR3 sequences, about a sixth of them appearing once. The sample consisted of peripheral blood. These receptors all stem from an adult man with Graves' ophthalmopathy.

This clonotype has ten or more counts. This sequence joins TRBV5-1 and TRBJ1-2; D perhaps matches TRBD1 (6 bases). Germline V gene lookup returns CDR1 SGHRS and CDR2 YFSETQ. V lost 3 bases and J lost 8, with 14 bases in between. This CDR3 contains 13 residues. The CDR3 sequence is CASSSNRERGYTF. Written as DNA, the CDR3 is TGCGCCAGCAGCTCTAACAGGGAAAGAGGCTACACCTTC.

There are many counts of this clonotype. In nucleotides, the CDR3 is TGTGCCAGCAGGATCCAGCCAGGGGGGACCGGGGAGCTGTTTTTT. This gives the protein CASRIQPGGTGELFF. The chain employs TRBV2 and TRBJ2-2, with D tentatively TRBD1 (7 bases). Trimming left V 6 bases short and J 5 bases short, with 16 bases between. CDR3 size: 15 residues. From germline, CDR1 is SNHLY and CDR2 FYNNEI.

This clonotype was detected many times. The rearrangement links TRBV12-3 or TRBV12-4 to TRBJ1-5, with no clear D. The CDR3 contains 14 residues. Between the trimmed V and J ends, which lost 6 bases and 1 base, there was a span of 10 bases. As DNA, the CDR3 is TGTGCCAGCAGATACCAAGGGAGCAATCAGCCCCAGCATTTT. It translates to CASRYQGSNQPQHF.

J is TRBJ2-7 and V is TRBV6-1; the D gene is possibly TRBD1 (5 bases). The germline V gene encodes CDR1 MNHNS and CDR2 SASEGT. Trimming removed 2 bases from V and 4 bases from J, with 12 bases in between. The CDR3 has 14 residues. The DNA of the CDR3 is TGTGCCAGCAGTGAATTGGGCAGGGATTACGAGCAGTACTTC. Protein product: CASSELGRDYEQYF.

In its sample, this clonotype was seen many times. CDR3 in DNA: TGTGCCAGCAACACAGGGGGCAATCAGCCCCAGCATTTT. Residues: CASNTGGNQPQHF. V gene TRBV6-2 or TRBV6-3 combines with J gene TRBJ1-5, with TRBD1 matching over 7 bases. The CDR3 runs 13 residues. CDR1 is MNHEY, CDR2 SVGEGT, per germline. With 7 bases clipped from V and 2 bases from J, the junction kept 2 bases outside the gene matches.

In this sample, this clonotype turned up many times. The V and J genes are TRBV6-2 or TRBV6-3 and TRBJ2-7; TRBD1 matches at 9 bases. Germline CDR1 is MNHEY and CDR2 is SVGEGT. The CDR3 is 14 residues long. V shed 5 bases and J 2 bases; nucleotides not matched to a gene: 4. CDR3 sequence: CASSRQGETYEQYF. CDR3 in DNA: TGTGCCAGCAGTCGACAGGGGGAAACCTACGAGCAGTACTTC.

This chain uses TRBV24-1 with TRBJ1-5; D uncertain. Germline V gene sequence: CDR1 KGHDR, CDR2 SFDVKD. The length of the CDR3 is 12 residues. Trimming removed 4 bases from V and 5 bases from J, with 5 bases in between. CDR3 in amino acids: CATSDQDQPQHF. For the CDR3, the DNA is TGTGCCACCAGTGACCAAGATCAGCCCCAGCATTTT.

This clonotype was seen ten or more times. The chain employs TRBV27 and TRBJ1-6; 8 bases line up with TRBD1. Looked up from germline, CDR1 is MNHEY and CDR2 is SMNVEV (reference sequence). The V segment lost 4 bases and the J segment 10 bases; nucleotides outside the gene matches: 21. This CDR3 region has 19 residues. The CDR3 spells CASSSTLSRTGYRPSPLHF. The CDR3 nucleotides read TGTGCCAGCAGTTCTACGCTGAGTCGGACAGGGTACCGACCCTCACCCCTCCACTTT.

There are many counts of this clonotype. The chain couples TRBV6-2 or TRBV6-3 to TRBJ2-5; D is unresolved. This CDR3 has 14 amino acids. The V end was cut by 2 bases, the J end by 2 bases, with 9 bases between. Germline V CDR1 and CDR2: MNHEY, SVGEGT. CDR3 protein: CASSYLQKQETQYF. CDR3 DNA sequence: TGTGCCAGCAGTTACCTCCAGAAACAAGAGACCCAGTACTTC.

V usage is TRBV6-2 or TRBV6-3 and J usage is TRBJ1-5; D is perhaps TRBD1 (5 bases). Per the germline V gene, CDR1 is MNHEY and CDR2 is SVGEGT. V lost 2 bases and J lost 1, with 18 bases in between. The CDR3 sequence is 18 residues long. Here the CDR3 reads CASSYRQGVSRSNQPQHF. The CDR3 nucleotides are TGTGCCAGCAGTTACCGGCAGGGTGTGAGTAGGAGCAATCAGCCCCAGCATTTT.

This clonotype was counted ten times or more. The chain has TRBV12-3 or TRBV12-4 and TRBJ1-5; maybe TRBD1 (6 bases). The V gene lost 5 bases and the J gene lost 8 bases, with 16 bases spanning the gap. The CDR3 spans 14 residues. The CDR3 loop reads CASSPWTETKPQHF. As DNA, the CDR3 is TGTGCCAGCAGTCCATGGACAGAAACCAAGCCCCAGCATTTT.

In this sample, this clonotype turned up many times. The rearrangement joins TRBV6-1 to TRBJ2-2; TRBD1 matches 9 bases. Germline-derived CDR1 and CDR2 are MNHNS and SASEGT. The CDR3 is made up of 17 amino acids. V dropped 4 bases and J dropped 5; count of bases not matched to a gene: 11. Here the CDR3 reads CASSVRVGTGTTGELFF. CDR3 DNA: TGTGCCAGCAGTGTCAGGGTCGGGACAGGGACGACCGGGGAGCTGTTTTTT.

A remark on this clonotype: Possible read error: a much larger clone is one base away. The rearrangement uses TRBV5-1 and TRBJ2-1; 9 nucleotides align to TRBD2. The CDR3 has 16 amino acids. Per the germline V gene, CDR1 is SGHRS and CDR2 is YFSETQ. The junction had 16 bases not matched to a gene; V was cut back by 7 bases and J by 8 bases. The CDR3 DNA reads TGCGCCAGCGGTGTGGGGGTAGCGGGAGCTTCGGATGAGCAGTTCTTC. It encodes CASGVGVAGASDEQFF.

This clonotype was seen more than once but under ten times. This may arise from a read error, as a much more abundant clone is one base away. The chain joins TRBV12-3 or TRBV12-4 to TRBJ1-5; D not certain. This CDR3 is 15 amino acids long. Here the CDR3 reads CVSSSGRVGNQPQHF. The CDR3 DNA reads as TGTGTCAGCAGTTCCGGACGGGTTGGCAATCAGCCCCAGCATTTT.

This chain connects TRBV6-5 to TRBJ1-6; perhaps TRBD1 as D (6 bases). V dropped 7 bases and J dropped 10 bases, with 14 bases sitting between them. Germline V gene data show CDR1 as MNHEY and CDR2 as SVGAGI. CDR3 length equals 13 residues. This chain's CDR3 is CASTKDSGSPLHF. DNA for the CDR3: TGTGCCAGCACCAAGGACAGTGGCTCACCCCTCCACTTT.

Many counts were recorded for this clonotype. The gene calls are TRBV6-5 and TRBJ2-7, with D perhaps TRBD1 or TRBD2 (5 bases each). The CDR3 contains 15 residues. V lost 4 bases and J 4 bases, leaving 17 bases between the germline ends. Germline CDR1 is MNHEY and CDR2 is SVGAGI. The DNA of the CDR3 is TGTGCCAGCAGTTCCACGGGGCAGACGAATTACGAGCAGTACTTC. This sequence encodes CASSSTGQTNYEQYF.

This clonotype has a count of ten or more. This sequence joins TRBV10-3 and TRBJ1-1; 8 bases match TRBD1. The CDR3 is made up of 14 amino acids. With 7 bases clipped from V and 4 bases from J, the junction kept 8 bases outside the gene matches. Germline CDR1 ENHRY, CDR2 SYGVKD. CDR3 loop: CAINGQGGGTEAFF. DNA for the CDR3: TGTGCCATCAACGGACAGGGAGGGGGCACTGAAGCTTTCTTT.

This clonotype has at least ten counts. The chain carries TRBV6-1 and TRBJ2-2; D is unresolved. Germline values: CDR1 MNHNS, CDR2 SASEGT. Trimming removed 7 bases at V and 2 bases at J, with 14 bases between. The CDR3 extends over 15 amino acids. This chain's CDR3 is CASNPRRSNTGELFF. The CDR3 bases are TGTGCCAGCAACCCAAGGAGAAGCAACACCGGGGAGCTGTTTTTT.

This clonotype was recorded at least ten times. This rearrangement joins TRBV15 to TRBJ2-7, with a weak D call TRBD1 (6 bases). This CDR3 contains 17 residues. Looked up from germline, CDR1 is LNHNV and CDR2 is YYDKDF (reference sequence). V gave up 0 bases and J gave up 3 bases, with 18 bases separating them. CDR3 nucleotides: TGTGCCACCAGCAGAGAGACAACAGGGCTTCTGAACTACGAGCAGTACTTC. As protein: CATSRETTGLLNYEQYF. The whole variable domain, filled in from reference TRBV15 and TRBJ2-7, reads DAMVIQNPRYQVTQFGKPVTLSCSQTLNHNVMYWYQQKSSQAPKLLFHYYDKDFNNEADTPDNFQSRRPNTSFCFLDIRSPGLGDTAMYLCATSRETTGLLNYEQYFGPGTRLTVT.

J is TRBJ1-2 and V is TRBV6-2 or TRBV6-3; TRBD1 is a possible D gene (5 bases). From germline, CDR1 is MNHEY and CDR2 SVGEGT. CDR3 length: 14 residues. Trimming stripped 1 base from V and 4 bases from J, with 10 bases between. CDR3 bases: TGTGCCAGCAGTTACTGGCAGGGAGGCTATGGCTACACCTTC. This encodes CASSYWQGGYGYTF.

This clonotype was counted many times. The DNA of the CDR3 is TGTGCCAGCAGCAAGGATTACTACGAGCAGTACTTC. Its translation: CASSKDYYEQYF. The genes are TRBV7-9 and TRBJ2-7; no clear D gene. V lost 5 bases and J lost 3, with 8 bases in between. The CDR3 length is 12 residues. The germline gives CDR1 SEHNR, CDR2 FQNEAQ (reference sequence).

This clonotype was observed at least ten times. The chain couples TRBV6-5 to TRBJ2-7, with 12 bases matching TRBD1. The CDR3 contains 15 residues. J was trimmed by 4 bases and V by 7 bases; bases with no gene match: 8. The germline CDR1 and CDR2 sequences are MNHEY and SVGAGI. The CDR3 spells CASNPRDRGLYEQYF. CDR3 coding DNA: TGTGCCAGCAATCCCCGGGACAGGGGGCTTTACGAGCAGTACTTC.

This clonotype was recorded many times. Here the CDR3 reads CSTRTDRAKETQYF. In DNA, the CDR3 is TGCAGCACACGCACAGACAGGGCGAAAGAGACCCAGTACTTC. V and J are TRBV29-1 and TRBJ2-5; 7 bases line up with TRBD1. The V gene end was trimmed by 8 bases and the J gene end by 3 bases; junction bases not matched to a gene: 12. The germline V gene has CDR1 SQVTM and CDR2 ANQGSEA. CDR3 length equals 14 residues. Based on the CDR3 plus reference TRBV29-1 and TRBJ2-5, the full variable domain is SAVISQKPSRDICQRGTSLTIQCQVDSQVTMMFWYRQQPGQSLTLIATANQGSEATYESGFVIDKFPISRPNLTFSTLTVSNMSPEDSSIYLCSTRTDRAKETQYFGPGTRLLVL.

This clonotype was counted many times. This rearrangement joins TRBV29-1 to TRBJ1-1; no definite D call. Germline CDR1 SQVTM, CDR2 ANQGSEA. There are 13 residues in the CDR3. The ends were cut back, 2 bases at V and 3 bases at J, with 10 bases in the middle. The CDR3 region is CSVELTADTEAFF. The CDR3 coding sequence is TGCAGCGTTGAACTCACAGCCGACACTGAAGCTTTCTTT.